The entry below gives a single T cell receptor beta chain sequence along with its context. Its antigen is as yet unknown. These data originate in a study of shared clonotypes between healthy human individuals. The wider study: Each donor's CD4 naive and CD4 memory cells filled three plates apiece, CD8 naive two, and CD8 memory one. Regarding the study as a whole: Expectations were that clonotype sharing among donors would be affected by sequencing depth.

Only in-frame clones appear in the TCRdb table, and some are missing; sequencing was by immunoSEQ multiplex PCR. The sample has a few million clones; 85% to 95% are singletons. CDR3 length: 15 amino acids. The trim removed 2 bases at V and 8 bases at J, leaving 12 bases unmatched. Germline values: CDR1 SGHRS, CDR2 YFSETQ. The J gene is TRBJ1-2, the V gene TRBV5-1; TRBD1 agrees at 7 bases. Sequencing was carried out using naive CD4+ T cells from PBMCs. Subset noted: CD45RA+ positively selected. This clonotype was sampled from a man younger than 35 in good health. Some clones in this sample may be carry-over from other donors' samples. DNA for the CDR3: TGCGCCAGCAGCTTATCCCGACAGGGCCAGGAGGGCTACACCTTC. This translates into CASSLSRQGQEGYTF.